This TCR beta chain came from a study of vaccination effects on CD4 cells after COVID-19. Looked up from germline, CDR1 is SGHVS and CDR2 is FQNEAQ. V shed 5 bases and J 0 bases; nucleotides not matched to a gene: 4. The CDR3 contains 16 residues. The data were produced by immunoSEQ multiplex PCR, yet TCRdb's version contains in-frame clones alone and is incomplete. The sample holds over 25,000 clones, roughly 85% seen once. Details on this clone: No antigen is known for it.

Antigen-specific CD4+ T cells were expanded (with viral peptide pools) by the ViraFEST assay ahead of sequencing. Once cultured for 10 days, the cells underwent separation to obtain CD4+ T cells. Every participant took two doses of the BNT162b2 or mRNA-1273 vaccine. This receptor was identified in a human donor who received a COVID-19 vaccine. Some clones in this sample may be carry-over from other donors' samples. The rearrangement links TRBV7-8 to TRBJ2-5; 12 nucleotides match TRBD2. Sequences were derived from CD4+ T cells from PBMCs cultured with SARS-CoV-2 spike peptides, sampled after COVID-19 vaccination. The CDR3 reads CASSTRTSGNQETQYF. The DNA of the CDR3 is TGTGCCAGCAGCACCCGGACTAGCGGGAACCAAGAGACCCAGTACTTC.